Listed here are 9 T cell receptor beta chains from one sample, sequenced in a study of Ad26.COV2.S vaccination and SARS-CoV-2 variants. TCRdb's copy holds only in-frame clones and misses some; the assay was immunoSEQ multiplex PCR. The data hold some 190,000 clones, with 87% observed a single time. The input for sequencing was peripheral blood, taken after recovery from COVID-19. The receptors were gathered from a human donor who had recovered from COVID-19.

CDR3 amino acids: CASSRGQGQNQPQHF. The CDR3 region has the DNA TGTGCCAGCAGCCGGGGACAGGGGCAAAATCAGCCCCAGCATTTT. The genes are TRBV9 and TRBJ1-5; TRBD1 matches at 10 bases. There are 15 residues in the CDR3. J lost 4 bases, V lost 4 bases, and 5 bases had no gene match. Germline-derived CDR1 and CDR2 are SGDLS and YYNGEE. The whole variable domain, filled in from reference TRBV9 and TRBJ1-5, reads DSGVTQTPKHLITATGQRVTLRCSPRSGDLSVYWYQQSLDQGLQFLIQYYNGEERAKGNILERFSAQQFPDLHSELNLSSLELGDSALYFCASSRGQGQNQPQHFGDGTRLSIL.

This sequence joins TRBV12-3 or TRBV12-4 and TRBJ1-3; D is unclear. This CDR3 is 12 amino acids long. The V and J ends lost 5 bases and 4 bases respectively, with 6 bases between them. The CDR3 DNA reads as TGTGCCAGCAGTCAGACAGGAAACACCATATATTTT. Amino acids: CASSQTGNTIYF.

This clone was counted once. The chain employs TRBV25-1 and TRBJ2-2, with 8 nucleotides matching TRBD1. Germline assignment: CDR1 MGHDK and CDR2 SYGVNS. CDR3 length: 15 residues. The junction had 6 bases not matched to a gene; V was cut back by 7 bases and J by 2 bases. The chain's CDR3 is CASTQTGVNTGELFF. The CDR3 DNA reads TGTGCCAGCACCCAGACAGGGGTAAACACCGGGGAGCTGTTTTTT.

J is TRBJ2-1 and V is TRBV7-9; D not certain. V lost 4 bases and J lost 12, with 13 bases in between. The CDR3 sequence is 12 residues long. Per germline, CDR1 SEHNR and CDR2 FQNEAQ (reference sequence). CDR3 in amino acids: CASSSASMVQFF. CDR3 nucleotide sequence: TGTGCCAGCAGCTCAGCGAGCATGGTGCAGTTCTTC.

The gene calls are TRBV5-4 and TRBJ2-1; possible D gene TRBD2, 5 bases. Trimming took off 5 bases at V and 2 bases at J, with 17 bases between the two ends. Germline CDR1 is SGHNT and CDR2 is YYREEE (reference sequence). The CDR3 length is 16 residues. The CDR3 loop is CASSPVPSTAYNEQFF. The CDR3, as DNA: TGTGCCAGCAGTCCCGTGCCTAGCACGGCCTACAATGAGCAGTTCTTC.

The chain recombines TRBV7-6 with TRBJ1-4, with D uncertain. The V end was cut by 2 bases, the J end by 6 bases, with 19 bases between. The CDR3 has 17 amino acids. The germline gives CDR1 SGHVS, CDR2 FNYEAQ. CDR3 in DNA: TGTGCCAGCAGCTTATATTCGTCGGATGACGGGTATGAAAAACTGTTTTTT. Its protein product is CASSLYSSDDGYEKLFF.

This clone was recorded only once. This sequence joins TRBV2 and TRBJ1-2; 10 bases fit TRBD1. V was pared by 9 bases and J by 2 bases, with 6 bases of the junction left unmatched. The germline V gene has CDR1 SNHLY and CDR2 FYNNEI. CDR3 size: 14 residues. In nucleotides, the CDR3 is TGTGCCAGGTGGAGACAGGGGGCAAACTATGGCTACACCTTC. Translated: CARWRQGANYGYTF.

The CDR3 DNA follows: TGTGCCATCACCGACAGGGCGGAGACCGGGGAGCTGTTTTTT. Protein: CAITDRAETGELFF. The V and J genes are TRBV10-3 and TRBJ2-2; 7 bases agree with TRBD1. The CDR3 extends over 14 amino acids. The germline V gene encodes CDR1 ENHRY and CDR2 SYGVKD. With V trimmed by 7 bases and J by 5 bases, 7 bases remained unmatched.

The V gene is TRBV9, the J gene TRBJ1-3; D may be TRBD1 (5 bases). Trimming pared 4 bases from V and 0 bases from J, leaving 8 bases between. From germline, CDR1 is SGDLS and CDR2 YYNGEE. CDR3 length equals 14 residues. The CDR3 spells CASSRGDSGNTIYF. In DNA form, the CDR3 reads TGTGCCAGCAGCAGAGGGGACTCTGGAAACACCATATATTTT.